Listed below are T cell receptor beta chains from one sample, sequenced in a study of CXCR3-negative and CXCR3-positive naive CD8 T cells. TCRdb reanalyzed the 5' RACE reads, giving one entry per CDR3 protein sequence and no DNA. This sample lists under 30,000 distinct CDR3 sequences; its ten largest clones have roughly 10%. Material: memory CD8+ T cells from blood. Receptors were obtained from a human donor in good health. Some clones in this sample may be carry-over from other donors' samples. CDR3s include the opening cysteine and the closing phenylalanine or tryptophan. The order of the fields is CDR3 protein, J gene, V gene, clone size. The size of a clone is reported for some rows only, either as once, few or many, or as a class for expanded clones.

CASSRGTGSYNEQFF,TRBJ2-1,TRBV19,NA
CSAGSDRVVEAFF,TRBJ1-1,TRBV20-1,NA
CASNQLGGANVLTF,TRBJ2-6,TRBV4-1,NA
CASSGGGQGEQFF,TRBJ2-1,TRBV7-6,NA
CASSLVERPTGELFF,TRBJ2-2,TRBV5-4,NA
CASSLEPVAYEQYF,TRBJ2-7,TRBV7-2,NA
CSVEDPTEYPIF,TRBJ1-1,TRBV29-1,NA
CASSSEGGNTEAFF,TRBJ1-1,TRBV7-2,NA
CASSLEMLRGLGQPQHF,TRBJ1-5,TRBV7-8,NA
CASSYGVEDQPQHF,TRBJ1-5,TRBV6-2/TRBV6-3,NA
CASSLLADTQYF,TRBJ2-3,TRBV7-2,NA
CASSPSGGGREAFF,TRBJ1-1,TRBV9,NA
CAISESSGEGGTGELFF,TRBJ2-2,TRBV10-3,NA
CASSFAGTSDEQYF,TRBJ2-7,TRBV7-6,NA
CASSLVGGEADTQYF,TRBJ2-3,TRBV11-3,NA
CASSLAPSGGSVDNEQFF,TRBJ2-1,TRBV7-8,medium-sized
CASSTGVYNEQFF,TRBJ2-1,TRBV19,NA
CASSLERGDTEAFF,TRBJ1-1,TRBV7-6,medium-sized
CASSLQESYEQYF,TRBJ2-7,TRBV7-2,NA
CASSEEAGGETYNEQFF,TRBJ2-1,TRBV6-1,NA
CASSPLADQETQYF,TRBJ2-5,TRBV7-9,NA
CASSQDWGQGSEELFF,TRBJ1-4,TRBV4-1,medium-sized
CASSFFSYEQYF,TRBJ2-7,TRBV12-3/TRBV12-4,NA
CASSLGGASPSSYEQYF,TRBJ2-7,TRBV5-1,NA
CASSVGTGAGEEQYF,TRBJ2-7,TRBV2,NA
CSVEGAPNIQYF,TRBJ2-4,TRBV29-1,NA
CSARADWDGYEQYF,TRBJ2-7,TRBV20-1,NA
CSARDPPGEVEQYF,TRBJ2-7,TRBV20-1,NA
CASSIGTSPNTGELFF,TRBJ2-2,TRBV7-9,NA
CSVEFAGGQDEQFF,TRBJ2-1,TRBV29-1,NA
CATSRDSSYNEQFF,TRBJ2-1,TRBV2,medium-sized
CASSLFVRAYEQYF,TRBJ2-7,TRBV5-6,NA
CASSSQAGGHNEQFF,TRBJ2-1,TRBV9,NA
CASSWTADEAFF,TRBJ1-1,TRBV7-8,NA
CASSSSWDEKLFF,TRBJ1-4,TRBV12-3/TRBV12-4,NA
CSATWVVGNLQETQYF,TRBJ2-5,TRBV20-1,NA
CASSEALYNEQFF,TRBJ2-1,TRBV10-1,NA
CASIPSGANVLTF,TRBJ2-6,TRBV7-9,NA